This T cell receptor (beta chain) was found in a study of T cell repertoires in cytomegalovirus infection. TCRdb recomputed calls from the reads with MiXCR, one row per CDR3 protein. The repertoire holds approximately 320,000 distinct CDR3 sequences, with 8% to 10% as singletons. Germline values: CDR1 SQVTM, CDR2 ANQGSEA. This CDR3 has 14 residues. J lost 6 bases, V lost 3 bases, and 3 bases had no gene match. This clonotype has just a few counts. The source is a human donor in good health (CMV status not recorded). Some clones in this sample may be carry-over from other donors' samples. This chain links TRBV29-1 with TRBJ2-1, with TRBD2 identical over 12 bases. The material sequenced was PBMCs. CDR3 sequence: CSVDGLAGLNEQFF. The CDR3 DNA follows: TGCAGCGTTGACGGACTAGCGGGACTCAATGAGCAGTTCTTC.